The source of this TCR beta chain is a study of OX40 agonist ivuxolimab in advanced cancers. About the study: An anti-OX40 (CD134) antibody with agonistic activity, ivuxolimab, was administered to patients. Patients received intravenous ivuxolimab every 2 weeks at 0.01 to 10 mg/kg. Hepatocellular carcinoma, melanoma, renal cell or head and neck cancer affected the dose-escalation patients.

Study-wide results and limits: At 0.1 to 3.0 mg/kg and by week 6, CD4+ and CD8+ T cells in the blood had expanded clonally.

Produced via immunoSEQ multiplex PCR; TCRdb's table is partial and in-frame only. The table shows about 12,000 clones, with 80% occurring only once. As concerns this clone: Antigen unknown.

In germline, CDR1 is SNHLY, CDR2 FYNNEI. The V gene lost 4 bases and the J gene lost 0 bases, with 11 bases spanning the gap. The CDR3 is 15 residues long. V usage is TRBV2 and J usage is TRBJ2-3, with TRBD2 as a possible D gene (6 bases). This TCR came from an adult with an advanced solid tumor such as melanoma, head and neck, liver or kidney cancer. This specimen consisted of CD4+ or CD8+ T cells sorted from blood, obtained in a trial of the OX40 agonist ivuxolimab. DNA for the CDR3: TGTGCCAGCAGTGGTCTAGCGCTCAGCACAGATACGCAGTATTTT. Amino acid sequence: CASSGLALSTDTQYF.